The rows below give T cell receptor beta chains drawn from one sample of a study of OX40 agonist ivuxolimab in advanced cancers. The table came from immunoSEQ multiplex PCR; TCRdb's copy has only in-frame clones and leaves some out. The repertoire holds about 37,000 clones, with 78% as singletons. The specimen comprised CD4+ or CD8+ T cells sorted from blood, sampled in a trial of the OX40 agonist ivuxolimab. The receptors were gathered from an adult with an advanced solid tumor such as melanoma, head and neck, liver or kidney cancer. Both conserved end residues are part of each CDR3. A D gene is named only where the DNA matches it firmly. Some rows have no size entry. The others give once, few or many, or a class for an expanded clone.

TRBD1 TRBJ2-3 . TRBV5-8 TGTGCCAGCAGCTTGGTACGACAGGGGATGCAGTATTTT CASSLVRQGMQYF
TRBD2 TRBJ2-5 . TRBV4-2 TGTGCCAGCAGCCAACAAGGGGCCCGGGGGGACTACCAAGAGACCCAGTACTTC CASSQQGARGDYQETQYF
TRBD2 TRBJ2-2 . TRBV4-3 TGCGCCAGCAGCCAAGATGGGGGGGGGCTGTTTTTT CASSQDGGGLFF
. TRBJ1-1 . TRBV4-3 TGCGCCAGCAGCCAAGGGATGAACACTGAAGCTTTCTTT CASSQGMNTEAFF
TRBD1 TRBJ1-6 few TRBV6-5 TGTGCCAGCAGACGACAGGGGAACAATTCACCCCTCCACTTT CASRRQGNNSPLHF
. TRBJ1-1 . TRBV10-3 TGTGCCATCAGTGAGGGGGCTGCGAACACTGAAGCTTTCTTT CAISEGAANTEAFF
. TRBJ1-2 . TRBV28 TGTGCCAGCAGTTTGAGGCAGAACTATGGCTACACCTTC CASSLRQNYGYTF
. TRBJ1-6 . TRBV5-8 TGTGCCAGCAGCCCCCGGATTGGGGCCGCACCCCTCCACTTT CASSPRIGAAPLHF
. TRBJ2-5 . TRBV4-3 TGCGCCAGCAGCCGGCAGTTGGGTAGCGAGACCCAGTACTTC CASSRQLGSETQYF
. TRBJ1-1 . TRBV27 TGTGCCAGCAGTATCGCCCAACTCAAGGGGACTGAAGCTTTCTTT CASSIAQLKGTEAFF
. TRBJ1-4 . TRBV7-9 TGTGCCAGCAGCTTCGCAGGGAGTAGGGAAAAACTGTTTTTT CASSFAGSREKLFF
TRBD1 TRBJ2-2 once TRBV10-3 TGTGCCATCAGTGACCCTGGGACAGGGGGCACCGGGGAGCTGTTTTTT CAISDPGTGGTGELFF
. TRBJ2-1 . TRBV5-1 TGCGCCAGCAGCGGGACGTCAATGCCCAATGAGCAGTTCTTC CASSGTSMPNEQFF
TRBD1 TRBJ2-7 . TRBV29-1 TGCAGCGTTCCGGGACAGTCCTACGAGCAGTACTTC CSVPGQSYEQYF
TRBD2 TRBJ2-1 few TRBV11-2 TGTGCCAGCAGCGAGTTTAGACTAGCCCATGAGCAGTTCTTC CASSEFRLAHEQFF
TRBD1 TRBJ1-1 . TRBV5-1 TGCGCCAGCAGCTTGAGTCTCGGACAGGGTAACACTGAAGCTTTCTTT CASSLSLGQGNTEAFF
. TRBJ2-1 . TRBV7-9 TGTGCCAGCAGCAAAGGGGGTGAGCAGTTCTTC CASSKGGEQFF
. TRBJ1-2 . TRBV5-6 TGTGCCAGCAGCGTGGTGGATGGCTACACCTTC CASSVVDGYTF
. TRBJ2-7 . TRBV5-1 TGCGCCAGCAGCTTGGAGGGGATGGCCTACGAGCAGTACTTC CASSLEGMAYEQYF
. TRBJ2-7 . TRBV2 TGTGCCAGCAGTTACTCCGACCCTTTCGTGGGGGAGCAGTACTTC CASSYSDPFVGEQYF
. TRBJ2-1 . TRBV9 TGTGCCAGCAGCGTCACCGGGACCTACAATGAGCAGTTCTTC CASSVTGTYNEQFF
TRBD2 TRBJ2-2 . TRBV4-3 TGCGCCAGTAGGACTAGCGGTACTAACACCGGGGAGCTGTTTTTT CASRTSGTNTGELFF